This entry lists 9 T cell receptor beta chains sequenced from one sample in a study of blood T cell repertoires in COVID-19 (dated by TCRdb to between 2020 and 2021). Libraries were prepared through the immunoSEQ multiplex PCR assay. TCRdb took over this immuneACCESS table, retaining in-frame rearrangements with V and J assigned. Such tables are incomplete; in checked studies, under half of the missing clones stem from an unresolved V gene, and the remainder is unexplained. The table for this sample lists tens of thousands of clones; about 83% of them were counted only once. The top ten clones comprise about 6% of the sample. The sequencing input was peripheral blood. The receptors stem from a man aged 65 to 85 with COVID-19, enrolled during active disease.

In this sample, this clone turned up many times. The rearrangement joins TRBV9 to TRBJ1-5, with D tentatively TRBD1 (6 bases). CDR3 length equals 14 residues. The ends were cut back, 3 bases at V and 2 bases at J, with 9 bases in the middle. The germline V gene has CDR1 SGDLS and CDR2 YYNGEE. CDR3 loop: CASSGAGGNQPQHF. DNA for the CDR3: TGTGCCAGCAGCGGGGCAGGGGGCAATCAGCCCCAGCATTTT.

The gene calls are TRBV7-9 and TRBJ2-5; 14 positions agree with TRBD2. This CDR3 is 15 amino acids long. V shed 4 bases and J 5 bases; nucleotides not matched to a gene: 3. The germline V gene encodes CDR1 SEHNR and CDR2 FQNEAQ (reference sequence). This chain's CDR3 is CASSSGTSGGETQYF. Here the CDR3 DNA reads TGTGCCAGCAGCTCGGGGACTAGCGGGGGTGAGACCCAGTACTTC.

This chain uses TRBV9 with TRBJ1-6; the D gene is possibly TRBD1 (6 bases). The CDR3 is 13 amino acids. V lost 2 bases to trimming and J lost 10 bases, with 10 bases between them. Germline V gene sequence: CDR1 SGDLS, CDR2 YYNGEE. In DNA form, the CDR3 reads TGTGCCAGCAGCGTCAACAGGGAATCACCCCTCCACTTT. Amino acids: CASSVNRESPLHF.

The J gene is TRBJ1-2, the V gene TRBV20-1, with no clear D. The CDR3 sequence is 14 residues long. Germline-derived CDR1 and CDR2 are DFQATT and SNEGSKA (reference sequence). V was cut by 3 bases and J by 0 bases, with 11 bases left in between. The CDR3: CSASRGPPNYGYTF. The CDR3 DNA is TGCAGTGCTAGTCGCGGGCCCCCTAACTATGGCTACACCTTC.

The chain combines TRBV2 with TRBJ1-2, with 11 bases lining up with TRBD1. This CDR3 region has 15 residues. The germline gives CDR1 SNHLY, CDR2 FYNNEI. The J segment lost 4 bases and the V segment lost 6 bases, leaving 7 bases of the junction unmatched. The CDR3 reads CASRSGTGGFYGYTF. The DNA of the CDR3 is TGTGCCAGCAGAAGCGGGACAGGGGGTTTCTATGGCTACACCTTC.

The chain recombines TRBV7-9 with TRBJ2-1; D remains ambiguous. Germline CDR1 is SEHNR and CDR2 is FQNEAQ (reference sequence). V was clipped by 3 bases and J by 6 bases, with 12 bases between them. This CDR3 has 14 residues. In DNA, the CDR3 is TGTGCCAGCAGCTTGTCCTCACTGAGCAATGAGCAGTTCTTC. Protein: CASSLSSLSNEQFF.

The chain links TRBV7-2 to TRBJ2-3; 10 nucleotides line up with TRBD2. The V gene's germline CDR1 is SGHTA and CDR2 FQGNSA. The ends lost 5 bases at V and 4 bases at J; junction bases unmatched: 3. The CDR3 is 14 residues long. The CDR3, as DNA: TGTGCCAGCAGCACCGGGACTAGCGCAGATACGCAGTATTTT. Residues: CASSTGTSADTQYF.

This chain links TRBV6-5 with TRBJ2-7, with TRBD1 matching over 11 bases. Germline V gene lookup returns CDR1 MNHEY and CDR2 SVGAGI. CDR3 length equals 15 residues. The V and J ends lost 10 bases and 3 bases, in that order; junction bases with no gene match: 11. The CDR3 nucleotides read TGTGCCAACGGACAGGGGGCGACTTTCGGCTACGAGCAGTACTTC. Amino acids: CANGQGATFGYEQYF.

V gene TRBV6-1 combines with J gene TRBJ2-2, with TRBD2 identical over 10 bases. The CDR3 has 18 residues. Germline CDR1 is MNHNS and CDR2 is SASEGT. V trimming: 1 base; J trimming: 9 bases; junction bases outside the gene matches: 14. The CDR3 nucleotides read TGTGCCAGCAGTGAAGTCGCGCGGCTAGCGGGAGTGGGGCGGGAGCTGTTTTTT. It yields the protein CASSEVARLAGVGRELFF.